The rows below give T cell receptor beta chains drawn from one sample of a study of T cell responses to AZD1222 COVID-19 vaccine. Sequencing used immunoSEQ multiplex PCR; TCRdb keeps in-frame clones, though not all of them. Of about 120,000 clones listed, approximately 89% are singletons. Sequencing used peripheral blood, obtained on day 0 of AZD1222 vaccination. Source of these receptors: an adult in good health. Each CDR3 is given with its conserved first and last residue. Each record gives: clone size, D gene, J gene, V gene, CDR3 protein, CDR3 DNA. The D gene is left open where the match is weak. The size field is filled for only some rows; it gives once, few, many or a size class.

>-|-|TRBJ1-6|TRBV6-5
CASRYTASYNSPLHF
TGTGCCAGCCGATACACAGCCTCCTATAATTCACCCCTCCACTTT
>-|-|TRBJ1-1|TRBV18
CASSPRHNGGEAFF
TGTGCCAGCTCACCACGGCATAATGGTGGTGAAGCTTTCTTT
>many|-|TRBJ2-5|TRBV12-3/TRBV12-4
CASSVPEGETQYF
TGTGCCAGCAGCGTCCCGGAGGGAGAGACCCAGTACTTC
>-|-|TRBJ1-4|TRBV30
CAWSLEEKLFF
TGTGCCTGGAGTCTGGAGGAAAAACTGTTTTTT
>-|TRBD1|TRBJ2-5|TRBV3-1/TRBV3-2
CASSLKVTGTGRGETQYF
TGTGCCAGCAGCCTGAAGGTTACCGGGACAGGTCGAGGAGAGACCCAGTACTTC
>once|TRBD1|TRBJ1-5|TRBV27
CAIGDRVNQPQHF
TGTGCCATTGGGGACAGGGTCAACCAGCCCCAGCATTTT
>-|-|TRBJ2-1|TRBV5-6
CASSLAHEQFF
TGTGCCAGCAGCTTGGCTCATGAGCAGTTCTTC
>-|-|TRBJ1-1|TRBV11-1
CASSWKGVSNTEAFF
TGTGCCAGCAGCTGGAAGGGGGTGTCGAACACTGAAGCTTTCTTT
>-|TRBD1|TRBJ1-6|TRBV12-3/TRBV12-4
CASRGTGRAPLHF
TGTGCCAGCAGGGGGACAGGGCGGGCACCCCTCCACTTT
>-|-|TRBJ2-1|TRBV2
CASSGLATYNEQFF
TGTGCCAGCAGTGGACTGGCGACCTACAATGAGCAGTTCTTC
>once|-|TRBJ2-1|TRBV14
CASSQVTIEYNEQFF
TGTGCCAGCAGCCAAGTGACCATAGAATACAATGAGCAGTTCTTC
>-|-|TRBJ1-6|TRBV4-2
CASSQVRDLLHF
TGTGCCAGCAGCCAAGTTCGCGATCTCCTCCACTTT
>-|TRBD1|TRBJ2-5|TRBV2
CASRGTGFGRETQYF
TGTGCCAGCAGGGGGACAGGGTTCGGTAGAGAGACCCAGTACTTC
>-|-|TRBJ2-7|TRBV15
CATSSTRPRHYEQYF
TGTGCCACCAGCAGCACCAGGCCCCGCCACTACGAGCAGTACTTC
>few|-|TRBJ2-3|TRBV11-2
CASSLGGSSTDTQYF
TGTGCCAGCAGCTTAGGGGGGTCTAGCACAGATACGCAGTATTTT
>once|-|TRBJ1-2|TRBV3-1/TRBV3-2
CASSQRVPNYGYTF
TGTGCCAGCAGCCAAAGGGTACCGAACTATGGCTACACCTTC
>-|-|TRBJ2-4|TRBV7-8
CASSLDGGGYIQYF
TGTGCCAGCAGCTTAGACGGGGGCGGATACATTCAGTACTTC
>-|-|TRBJ2-3|TRBV5-1
CASSLLGVGDTQYF
TGCGCCAGCAGCTTGCTGGGAGTGGGAGATACGCAGTATTTT
>-|-|TRBJ1-1|TRBV15
CATSRRRGNTEAFF
TGTGCCACCAGCCGGAGGAGGGGTAACACTGAAGCTTTCTTT
>-|-|TRBJ1-5|TRBV7-9
CASSLYGNQPQHF
TGTGCCAGCAGCTTATATGGTAATCAGCCCCAGCATTTT
>once|-|TRBJ1-1|TRBV18
CASSPRGSGEAFF
TGTGCCAGCTCACCACGGGGTAGTGGGGAAGCTTTCTTT
>-|-|TRBJ1-5|TRBV4-1
CASSRQQGNGDQPQHF
TGCGCCAGCAGCCGACAACAGGGAAATGGGGATCAGCCCCAGCATTTT
>-|-|TRBJ2-5|TRBV5-4
CASSFGQGETQYF
TGTGCCAGCAGCTTCGGGCAGGGAGAGACCCAGTACTTC
>once|TRBD1|TRBJ1-6|TRBV7-2
CASSGQGALSPLHF
TGTGCCAGCAGCGGACAGGGGGCGCTTTCACCCCTCCACTTT
>-|-|TRBJ1-2|TRBV16
CASSQSYQSGYTF
TGTGCCAGCAGCCAATCGTACCAGTCTGGCTACACCTTC
>-|-|TRBJ1-5|TRBV19
CASSSGGGWNQPQHF
TGTGCCAGTAGTTCCGGGGGGGGGTGGAATCAGCCCCAGCATTTT
>-|-|TRBJ1-5|TRBV11-2
CASSLGQNQPQHF
TGTGCCAGCAGCTTAGGCCAGAATCAGCCCCAGCATTTT
>once|-|TRBJ1-2|TRBV7-9
CASSWGYDREPNYGYTF
TGTGCCAGCAGCTGGGGATATGATAGGGAACCTAACTATGGCTACACCTTC
>-|TRBD1|TRBJ1-1|TRBV10-2
CASRGQGALTEAFF
TGCGCCAGCAGGGGACAGGGGGCTCTCACTGAAGCTTTCTTT
>-|-|TRBJ2-1|TRBV4-1
CASSHATLNSYNEQFF
TGCGCCAGCAGCCACGCGACTCTTAACTCCTACAATGAGCAGTTCTTC
>once|-|TRBJ1-1|TRBV11-2
CASSLDFGIEAFF
TGTGCCAGCAGCTTAGATTTTGGAATAGAAGCTTTCTTT
>-|-|TRBJ1-1|TRBV2
CASSEAGITEAFF
TGTGCCAGCAGTGAAGCCGGGATTACTGAAGCTTTCTTT